This T cell receptor (beta chain) was observed in a study of T cells in Graves' hyperthyroidism and ophthalmopathy. The table lists this clonotype with many counts. In germline, CDR1 is MGHDK, CDR2 SYGVNS. CDR3 length: 13 residues. The V gene lost 6 bases and the J gene lost 5 bases, with 14 bases spanning the gap. Stable Graves' hyperthyroidism meant no ophthalmopathy progression within 18 months. Patients aged 18 to 65 had newly diagnosed hyperthyroidism of under 2 months' duration. There were TCR beta CDR3 regions amplified from RNA transcripts. A first-round RT-PCR of the TCR CDR3 used the HTBI primer set. Via MiXCR, TCRdb re-called the multiplex PCR reads, giving one row per CDR3 protein. Of about 840,000 distinct CDR3 sequences in the sample, 35% to 40% were seen once.

Sequencing was carried out using blood. This TCR derives from a man aged 18 to 29 with Graves' hyperthyroidism. The chain joins TRBV25-1 to TRBJ2-7; a possible D gene is TRBD2 (6 bases). The DNA of the CDR3 is TGTGCCAGCAGCCTCGGAGGGATCAACGAGCAGTACTTC. Its protein product is CASSLGGINEQYF.